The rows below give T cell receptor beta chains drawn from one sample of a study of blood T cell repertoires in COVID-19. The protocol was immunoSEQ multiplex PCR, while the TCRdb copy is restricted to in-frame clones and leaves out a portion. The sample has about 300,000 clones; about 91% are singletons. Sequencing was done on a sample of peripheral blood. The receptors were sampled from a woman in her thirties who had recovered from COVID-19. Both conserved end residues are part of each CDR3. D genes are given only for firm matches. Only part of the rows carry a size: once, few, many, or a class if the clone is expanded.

TGTGCCAGCAGCCAAGACCTAGCAGACAGGGGGATCAGTGAAAAACTGTTTTTT,CASSQDLADRGISEKLFF,TRBJ1-4,NA,TRBD1,TRBV4-2
TGTGCCTGGAGCAGACTTCATAGCAATCAGCCCCAGCATTTT,CAWSRLHSNQPQHF,TRBJ1-5,NA,NA,TRBV30
TGTGCCAGCAGTTTATTTCGGGGTCGGGGCACTGAAGCTTTCTTT,CASSLFRGRGTEAFF,TRBJ1-1,NA,NA,TRBV28
TGTGCCAGCAGCGTAGTCCCTAGCGGGGGGCAAGGCACAGATACGCAGTATTTT,CASSVVPSGGQGTDTQYF,TRBJ2-3,NA,TRBD2,TRBV9
TGTGCCAGCAGTGCTGACTGGCAAGAGACCCAGTACTTC,CASSADWQETQYF,TRBJ2-5,NA,NA,TRBV2
TGTGCCAGCAGCTTCCGGTCAACTAATGAAAAACTGTTTTTT,CASSFRSTNEKLFF,TRBJ1-4,NA,NA,TRBV5-5
TGTGCCAGCAGTCGTACAGGGAACACTGAAGCTTTCTTT,CASSRTGNTEAFF,TRBJ1-1,NA,NA,TRBV12-3/TRBV12-4
TGTGCCAGCAGCTTTCCCAACGGGGTTATCACAGATACGCAGTATTTT,CASSFPNGVITDTQYF,TRBJ2-3,NA,NA,TRBV12-1
TGTGCCAGCAGCCCCGTGGGGAACAGGGGGCACGAGCAGTACTTC,CASSPVGNRGHEQYF,TRBJ2-7,NA,TRBD1,TRBV28
TGTGCCAGCAGTCTAAGACAGGGAAGGGGTTACACAGATACGCAGTATTTT,CASSLRQGRGYTDTQYF,TRBJ2-3,once,TRBD1,TRBV28
TGTGCCACCAGCCCGGGAGGGGGGGGTCCCGGGGAGCTGTTTTTT,CATSPGGGGPGELFF,TRBJ2-2,NA,TRBD2,TRBV15
TGTGCCAGTAGTACAGGGGAGGGGGAGCCCACCGGGGAGCTGTTTTTT,CASSTGEGEPTGELFF,TRBJ2-2,NA,NA,TRBV19
TGTGCCAGCAGCTTGGACAGGGATCGGCCTATGTACTTC,CASSLDRDRPMYF,TRBJ2-7,few,TRBD1,TRBV11-3
TGTGCCTGGAGTGTGGGGCTTGGGGAAGAGACCCAGTACTTC,CAWSVGLGEETQYF,TRBJ2-5,NA,NA,TRBV30
TGTGCCAGCAGCCCCCCGAGTGGGGGGAATGAGCAGTTCTTC,CASSPPSGGNEQFF,TRBJ2-1,NA,NA,TRBV7-3
TGTGCCATCAGTGACGGGACAGGGACAGAGACCCAGTACTTC,CAISDGTGTETQYF,TRBJ2-5,NA,TRBD1,TRBV10-3
TGTGCCAGCAGCTTGGAGAGGGTCGGAGATGAGCAGTTCTTC,CASSLERVGDEQFF,TRBJ2-1,NA,NA,TRBV5-4
TGTGCCAGCAGCGTAGAACAGGGATCCTTCTACGAGCAGTACTTC,CASSVEQGSFYEQYF,TRBJ2-7,NA,NA,TRBV9
TGTGCCAGCGCACAAACCGGGACTCTCCTCTACAATGAGCAGTTCTTC,CASAQTGTLLYNEQFF,TRBJ2-1,NA,NA,TRBV28